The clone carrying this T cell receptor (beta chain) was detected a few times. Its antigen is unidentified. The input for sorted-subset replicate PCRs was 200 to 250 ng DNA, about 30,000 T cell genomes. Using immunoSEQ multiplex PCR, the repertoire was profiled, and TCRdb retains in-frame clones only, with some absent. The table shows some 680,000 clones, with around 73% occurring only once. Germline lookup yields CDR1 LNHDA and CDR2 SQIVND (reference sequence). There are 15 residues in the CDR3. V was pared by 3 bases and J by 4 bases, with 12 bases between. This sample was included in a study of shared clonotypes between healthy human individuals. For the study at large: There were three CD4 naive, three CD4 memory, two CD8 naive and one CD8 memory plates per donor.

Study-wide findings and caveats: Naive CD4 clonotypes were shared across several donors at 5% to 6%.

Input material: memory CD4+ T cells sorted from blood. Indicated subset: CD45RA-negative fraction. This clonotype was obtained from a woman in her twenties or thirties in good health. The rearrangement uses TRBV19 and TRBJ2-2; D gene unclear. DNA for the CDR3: TGTGCCAGTAGTATTGACCCCAGACTCACCGGGGAGCTGTTTTTT. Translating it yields CASSIDPRLTGELFF.